The T cell receptor beta chain described here comes from a study of cytomegalovirus exposure and HLA in healthy donors. Germline V CDR1 and CDR2: SEHNR, FQNEAQ (reference sequence). Germline trimming cut 5 bases from V and 7 bases from J; bases unmatched to any gene: 6. There are 13 residues in the CDR3. 13 Jbeta primers and 60 Vbeta primers were used for the PCR. Using immunoSEQ multiplex PCR, the repertoire was profiled, and TCRdb retains in-frame clones only, with some absent. The data contain roughly 120,000 clones, 75% to 85% of them singletons. Only one count was recorded for this clone. All donors participated as healthy donors of bone marrow.

This chain links TRBV7-9 with TRBJ2-3; 7 nucleotides align to TRBD1. The sequence came from a male donor in good health and CMV-seronegative. What was sequenced was PBMCs. In DNA, the CDR3 is TGTGCCAGCAGCGTAACAGGGGTTAATACGCAGTATTTT. It encodes CASSVTGVNTQYF.